This T cell receptor (beta chain) was captured in a study of beta chain features in type 1 diabetes. This clone was observed a few times. What it recognizes is unknown. Different DNA sequences within this sample yield the same CDR3. The isolated RNA, all of it, was reverse transcribed, so expressed TCRB transcripts were what got sequenced. Sequencing was performed with immunoSEQ multiplex PCR; in TCRdb, only in-frame clones are kept and a portion is missing. The sample holds some 350,000 clones, about 10% seen once. The V end lost 5 bases, the J end lost 1 base, and 8 bases lay between the germline ends. The CDR3 loop spans 13 amino acids. Germline CDR1 and CDR2: LNHDA and SQIVND (reference sequence). Points from the study as a whole: There was a moderate but significant shortening of TCRB CDR3s in all four CD4+ subsets of Type 1 diabetes patients.

Sequenced material: central memory CD4+ T cells from blood. The receptor was derived from a man in his thirties or forties with type 1 diabetes. This chain connects TRBV19 to TRBJ2-5, with a possible D match to TRBD1 (5 bases). The CDR3: CASSEGAQETQYF. Written as DNA, the CDR3 is TGTGCCAGTAGTGAAGGGGCCCAAGAGACCCAGTACTTC.